Following are 16 T cell receptor beta chains from one sample sequenced in a study of blood T cell repertoires in COVID-19. TCRdb's table, derived via immunoSEQ multiplex PCR, lists solely in-frame clones and lacks some. The repertoire holds roughly 280,000 clones, around 85% seen once, with 8% to 13% in the top ten. Sequenced input: peripheral blood. Every receptor here comes from a woman aged 65 to 85 with acute or convalescent COVID-19.

The chain couples TRBV7-6 to TRBJ1-2, with D tentatively TRBD1 (5 bases). Between the trimmed V and J ends, which lost 5 bases and 4 bases, there was a span of 17 bases. The CDR3 runs 15 residues. Germline V gene lookup returns CDR1 SGHVS and CDR2 FNYEAQ. The CDR3 loop reads CASSLPPGQGYGYTF. CDR3 in DNA: TGTGCCAGCAGCCTCCCCCCCGGACAAGGCTATGGCTACACCTTC.

CDR3 sequence (DNA): TGTGCCTGGAGTGTCGTCTCTGAAGCTTTCTTT. This translates into CAWSVVSEAFF. This chain joins TRBV30 and TRBJ1-1; D unresolved. The CDR3 is 11 residues long. V lost 0 bases and J lost 6, with 5 bases in between. The germline gives CDR1 GTSNPN, CDR2 SVGIG (reference sequence).

The chain links TRBV3-1 (or the pseudogene TRBV3-2) to TRBJ2-1; D may be TRBD1 (6 bases). V was clipped by 2 bases and J by 10 bases, with 15 bases between them. This CDR3 has 14 amino acids. The germline V gene has CDR1 LGHDT and CDR2 YNNKEL (reference sequence). The CDR3 sequence is CASSQSAGVREQFF. CDR3 bases: TGTGCCAGCAGCCAATCCGCAGGGGTGAGGGAGCAGTTCTTC.

CDR3 in DNA: TGTGCCAGCACCGGACTAAGTGGGCAATACAATGAGCAGTTCTTC. Translating gives CASTGLSGQYNEQFF. This chain links TRBV2 with TRBJ2-1; D is perhaps TRBD2 (6 bases). Trimming shortened V by 7 bases and J by 4 bases, and 17 bases separated the two germline ends. Germline V CDR1 and CDR2: SNHLY, FYNNEI. The CDR3 spans 15 residues.

This clone has a single count. The chain employs TRBV7-2 and TRBJ1-6; 7 bases agree with TRBD1. V was pared by 2 bases and J by 7 bases, with 5 bases of the junction left unmatched. From germline, CDR1 is SGHTA and CDR2 FQGNSA. This CDR3 spans 15 amino acids. CDR3 loop: CASSLLGTENSPLHF. CDR3 nucleotide sequence: TGTGCCAGCAGCTTATTGGGGACAGAGAATTCACCCCTCCACTTT.

The gene calls are TRBV14 and TRBJ1-1; the D is unclear. The CDR3 has 13 amino acids. Germline-derived CDR1 and CDR2 are SGHDN and FVKESK. Trimming took off 1 base at V and 7 bases at J, with 10 bases between the two ends. The CDR3 region has the DNA TGTGCCAGCAGCCAAGGCGGCAGACTTGAAGCTTTCTTT. It codes for CASSQGGRLEAFF.

V and J are TRBV18 and TRBJ2-1; 10 bases map to TRBD1. V shed 3 bases and J 5 bases; nucleotides not matched to a gene: 7. The CDR3 has 16 residues. Per the germline V gene, CDR1 is KGHSH and CDR2 is LQKENI. The CDR3: CASSPLGQGNHNEQFF. As DNA, the CDR3 is TGTGCCAGCTCACCCCTGGGACAGGGGAATCACAATGAGCAGTTCTTC.

The chain couples TRBV29-1 to TRBJ2-2; perhaps TRBD2 as D (6 bases). This CDR3 has 13 residues. V dropped 5 bases and J dropped 4 bases, with 11 bases sitting between them. The germline CDR1 and CDR2 sequences are SQVTM and ANQGSEA. CDR3 DNA sequence: TGCAGCGTTCGGGCGGGGAGCACCGGGGAGCTGTTTTTT. Protein: CSVRAGSTGELFF.

The CDR3 here is CASSLGSTDTQYF. CDR3 nucleotides: TGTGCCAGCAGCCTCGGGAGTACAGATACGCAGTATTTT. This chain links TRBV3-1 (or the pseudogene TRBV3-2) with TRBJ2-3; perhaps TRBD2 as D (6 bases). Trimming took off 4 bases at V and 3 bases at J, with 8 bases between the two ends. The CDR3 is 13 residues long. Germline V lookup: CDR1 LGHDT, CDR2 YNNKEL (reference sequence).

The chain has TRBV3-1 (or the pseudogene TRBV3-2) and TRBJ2-3; D is unresolved. Germline V gene sequence: CDR1 LGHDT, CDR2 YNNKEL (reference sequence). Between the trimmed V and J ends, which lost 1 base and 10 bases, there was a span of 6 bases. This CDR3 has 11 amino acids. CDR3 nucleotides: TGTGCCAGCAGCCAAGCAGGTGCGCAGTATTTT. The encoded protein is CASSQAGAQYF.

The CDR3 DNA is TGTGCCACCGTTCAGGCAAATTTAGGCAGGTCTGAAGCTTTCTTT. It translates to CATVQANLGRSEAFF. The rearrangement joins TRBV27 to TRBJ1-1, with unresolved D. V lost 10 bases and J lost 6, with 24 bases in between. Germline V gene data show CDR1 as MNHEY and CDR2 as SMNVEV (reference sequence). The CDR3 covers 15 residues.

Written as DNA, the CDR3 is TGTGCCAGCAGCCGACTACGAGGAAACACCATATATTTT. Translation gives CASSRLRGNTIYF. The chain couples TRBV6-5 to TRBJ1-3, with D uncertain. Between the trimmed V and J ends, which lost 6 bases and 4 bases, there was a span of 10 bases. The germline gives CDR1 MNHEY, CDR2 SVGAGI. CDR3 size: 13 residues.

The chain recombines TRBV13 with TRBJ1-6; 7 bases agree with TRBD1. Germline V gives CDR1 PRHDT, CDR2 FYEKMQ (reference sequence). The CDR3 spans 15 residues. V shed 4 bases and J 6 bases; nucleotides not matched to a gene: 6. The CDR3 spells CASSSDRATNSPLHF. For the CDR3, the DNA is TGTGCCAGCAGCTCTGACAGGGCCACTAATTCACCCCTCCACTTT.

Remarks on this clone: Other nucleotide sequences in the sample specify the same CDR3. The chain recombines TRBV5-1 with TRBJ1-5; D gene uncertain. V lost 0 bases and J 0 bases, leaving 7 bases between the germline ends. The CDR3 runs to 15 residues. Germline V gene data show CDR1 as SGHRS and CDR2 as YFSETQ. The CDR3 here is CASSLDSYSNQPQHF. In DNA form, the CDR3 reads TGCGCCAGCAGCTTGGACAGCTATAGCAATCAGCCCCAGCATTTT.

V is TRBV6-5 and J is TRBJ1-2; 8 bases match TRBD1. V trimming: 5 bases; J trimming: 6 bases; junction bases outside the gene matches: 8. This CDR3 is 14 amino acids long. Germline CDR1 and CDR2: MNHEY and SVGAGI. The CDR3 DNA follows: TGTGCCAGCAGTCCCTGGACAGGGATTGATGGCTACACCTTC. Protein sequence: CASSPWTGIDGYTF.

V gene TRBV28 combines with J gene TRBJ1-5; no clear D gene. The CDR3 loop spans 15 amino acids. The germline V gene has CDR1 MDHEN and CDR2 SYDVKM. The ends were cut back, 10 bases at V and 0 bases at J, with 16 bases in the middle. The CDR3 region has the DNA TGTGCCATCTCGCGGGTGGTCAATAGCAATCAGCCCCAGCATTTT. It codes for CAISRVVNSNQPQHF. The full variable domain, in which reference TRBV28 and TRBJ1-5 provide the parts outside the CDR3, is DVKVTQSSRYLVKRTGEKVFLECVQDMDHENMFWYRQDPGLGLRLIYFSYDVKMKEKGDIPEGYSVSREKKERFSLILESASTNQTSMYLCAISRVVNSNQPQHFGDGTRLSIL.